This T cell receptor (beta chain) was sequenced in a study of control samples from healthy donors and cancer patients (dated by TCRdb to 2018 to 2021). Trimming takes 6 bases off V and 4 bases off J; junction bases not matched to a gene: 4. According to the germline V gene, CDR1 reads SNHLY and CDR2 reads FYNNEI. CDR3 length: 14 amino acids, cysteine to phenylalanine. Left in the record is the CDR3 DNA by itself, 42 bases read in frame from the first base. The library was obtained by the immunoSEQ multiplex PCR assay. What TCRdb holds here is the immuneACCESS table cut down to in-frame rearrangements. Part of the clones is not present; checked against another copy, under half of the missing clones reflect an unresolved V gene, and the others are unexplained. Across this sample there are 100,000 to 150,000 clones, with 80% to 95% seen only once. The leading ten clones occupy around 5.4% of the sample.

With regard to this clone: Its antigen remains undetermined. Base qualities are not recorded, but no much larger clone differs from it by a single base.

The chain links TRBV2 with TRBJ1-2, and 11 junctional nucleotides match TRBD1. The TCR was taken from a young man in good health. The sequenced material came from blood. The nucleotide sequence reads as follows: TGTGCCAGCAGGGGGACAGGGGGGGCCTATGGCTACACCTTC. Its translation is CASRGTGGAYGYTF.